This TCR beta chain was profiled in a study of shared clonotypes between healthy human individuals. Study findings and constraints: Sampling involved blood alone; tissue repertoires likely differ.

A word on this clone: No antigen is known for it.

Losses at the gene ends were 7 bases for V and 4 bases for J; bases not matched to a gene: 8. Germline V gene lookup returns CDR1 SGHRS and CDR2 YFSETQ. This CDR3 is built from 14 residues. Per the original methods: ImmunoSEQ supplied junction-only sequences lacking quality scores, so filtering was different. TCRdb keeps only in-frame clones here, not all; method: immunoSEQ multiplex PCR. That table supplies the V and J calls and clone size; D and trimming were determined from the DNA. Found here are over 2 million clones, roughly 90% of them singletons; the top ten hold 0.37%. This sequence joins TRBV5-1 and TRBJ2-3, with TRBD2 identical over 8 bases. Sequencing was carried out using naive CD4+ T cells from PBMCs. Subset reported: CD45RA+ positively selected. The clonotype was recovered from a young man in good health. Some clones in this sample may be carry-over from other donors' samples. CDR3 sequence (DNA): TGCGCCAGCGCGATAAGCGGGAGTGCAGATACGCAGTATTTT. It is translated as CASAISGSADTQYF.